This record covers a single TCR beta chain. Germline values: CDR1 SGHNT, CDR2 YYREEE (reference sequence). The CDR3 is 14 residues long. V trimming: 0 bases; J trimming: 7 bases; junction bases outside the gene matches: 4. Sequenced by immunoSEQ multiplex PCR; TCRdb stores in-frame clones only, minus some. The table includes about 280,000 clones, around 93% detected once. The data stem from a study of blood T cell repertoires in COVID-19. Participants came from 24 US areas, aged roughly 18 to 89 years. Someone with COVID-19 had been met by exposed participants within 2 weeks before study entry. This sequence was found in a middle-aged man who had been exposed to COVID-19. The rearrangement joins TRBV5-4 to TRBJ1-5, with 7 positions matching TRBD1. The sample taken for sequencing was PBMCs or T cells enriched from blood (not recorded which). DNA for the CDR3: TGTGCCAGCAGCTTGGACAGGGGTCAGCAGCCCCAGCATTTT. It specifies CASSLDRGQQPQHF.